This T cell receptor (beta chain) was captured in a study of cytomegalovirus exposure and HLA in healthy donors. Study findings and constraints: Specific recognition of CMV antigens was confirmed in vitro for a few chains (all CMV-associated).

This clone was seen just once. Its antigen is as yet unknown. Researchers ran the PCR with 60 Vbeta and 13 Jbeta primers. TCRdb keeps only in-frame clones here, not all; method: immunoSEQ multiplex PCR. The sample shows 180,000 or so clones, around 75% of them seen only once. The germline gives CDR1 PRHDT, CDR2 FYEKMQ (reference sequence). The CDR3 is 16 residues long. This clonotype was sampled from a female donor in good health and CMV-seronegative. The genes are TRBV13 and TRBJ2-5; D is possibly TRBD1 (6 bases). Judging by the DNA end, TRBJ2-7 fits better; the J call may be wrong. The sample comprised PBMCs. CDR3 DNA sequence: TGTGCCAGCAGCTTACTAGGGGACACGAGGCCCTACGAGCAGTACTTC. The encoded protein is CASSLLGDTRPYEQYF.